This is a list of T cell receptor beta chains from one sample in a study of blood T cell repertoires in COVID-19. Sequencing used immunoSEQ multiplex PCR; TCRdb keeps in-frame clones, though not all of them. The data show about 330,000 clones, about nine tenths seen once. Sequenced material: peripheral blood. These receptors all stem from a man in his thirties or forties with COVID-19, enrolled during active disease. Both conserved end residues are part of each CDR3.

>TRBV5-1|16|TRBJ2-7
CASSWGGSPGSYEQYF
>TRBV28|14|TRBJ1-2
CASRGTGDRYGYTF
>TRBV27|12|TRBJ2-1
CASSLSPGEQFF
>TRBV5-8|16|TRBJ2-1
CASSTRLAGGYNEQFF
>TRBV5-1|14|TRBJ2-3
CASNEREGRYTQYF
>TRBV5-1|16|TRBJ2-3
CASSAGTGGSSDTQYF
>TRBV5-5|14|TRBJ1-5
CASTPGTGNQPQHF
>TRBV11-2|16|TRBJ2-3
CASSSLAGGLPDTQYF
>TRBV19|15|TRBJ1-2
CASTETAGKTYGYTF
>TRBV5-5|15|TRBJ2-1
CASNREGGPYNEQFF
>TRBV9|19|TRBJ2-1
CASSAQHITGLSSYNEQFF
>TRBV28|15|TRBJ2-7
CASSLGASGRPEQYF
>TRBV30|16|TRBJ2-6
CAWSSHGISGANVLTF
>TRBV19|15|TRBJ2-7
CASSDRTGSSYEQYF
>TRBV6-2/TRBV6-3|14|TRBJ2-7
CASSYSDRIYEQYF
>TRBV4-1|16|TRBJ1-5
CASSPGQGPTHQPQHF
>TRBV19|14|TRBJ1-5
CASSIRTGNQPQHF
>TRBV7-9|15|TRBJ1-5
CASSLGVGGAQPQHF
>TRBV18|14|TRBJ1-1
CASSPPGGNTEAFF
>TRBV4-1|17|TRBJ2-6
CASSHSRTGSGANVLTF
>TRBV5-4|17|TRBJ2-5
CASSLAGTSGMQETQYF
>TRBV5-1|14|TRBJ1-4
CASSLDRSDGKLFF
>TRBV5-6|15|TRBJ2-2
CASSLSGMNTGELFF
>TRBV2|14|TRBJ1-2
CASSDRTANYGYTF
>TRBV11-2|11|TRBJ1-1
CASSLTPEAFF
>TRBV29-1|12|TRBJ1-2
CSDRSGLTGYTF
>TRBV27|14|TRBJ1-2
CASSLAGATYGYTF
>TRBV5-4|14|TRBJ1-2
CASRGPLDRAGYTF
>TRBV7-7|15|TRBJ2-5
CASSRTGQGGETQYF